The 29 T cell receptor beta chains below come from one sample, sequenced in a study of blood T cell repertoires in COVID-19 (dated by TCRdb to 2020 to 2021). The method was the immunoSEQ multiplex PCR assay. In TCRdb, the immuneACCESS table is reduced to in-frame sequences with V and J assigned. These tables do not hold every clone; where another copy was compared, an unresolved V gene accounts for under half, and the others remain unexplained. The sample contains some 280,000 clones, about nine tenths of them found a single time. The ten top clones hold just under 0.95% of the sample. The material sequenced was peripheral blood. The receptors originated from a middle-aged woman who had recovered from COVID-19.

This clone was counted once. V usage is TRBV5-5 and J usage is TRBJ1-1; tentatively, D is TRBD1 (6 bases). Germline V gene sequence: CDR1 SGHKS, CDR2 YYEKEE (reference sequence). The CDR3 is 15 amino acids. Deletions cut 2 bases from V and 0 bases from J, with 11 bases between. In DNA form, the CDR3 reads TGTGCCAGCAGCTTTCGGCAGGGGTTGAACACTGAAGCTTTCTTT. Encoded protein: CASSFRQGLNTEAFF.

This chain uses TRBV21-1 with TRBJ2-7; the table assigns TRBD2, which was not confirmed against the DNA. TRBV21-1 is reported as a pseudogene. There are 9 residues in the CDR3. CDR3 sequence reads: CASSNRQYF. CDR3 bases: TGTGCCAGCAGCAATCGGCAGTACTTC.

Notes on this clone: At the DNA level, this CDR3 is encoded by other sequences in the same sample as well. This chain connects TRBV10-3 to TRBJ1-4; TRBD1 matches 10 bases. The V segment lost 5 bases and the J segment 5 bases; nucleotides outside the gene matches: 2. The germline V gene has CDR1 ENHRY and CDR2 SYGVKD. The CDR3 sequence is 14 residues long. CDR3 loop: CAISTGQGNEKLFF. The CDR3 nucleotides are TGTGCCATCAGTACGGGACAGGGGAATGAAAAACTGTTTTTT.

The chain uses TRBV19 and TRBJ2-5; 14 positions match TRBD2. The CDR3 consists of 16 residues. Trimming cost V 5 bases and J 7 bases; bases outside gene matches: 9. Germline CDR1 LNHDA, CDR2 SQIVND (reference sequence). CDR3 loop: CASSVGLAGGAGTQYF. DNA of the CDR3: TGTGCCAGTAGTGTCGGACTAGCGGGAGGAGCCGGGACCCAGTACTTC.

The rearrangement uses TRBV5-4 and TRBJ2-7, with D possibly matching TRBD2 (6 bases). This CDR3 is built from 16 residues. V lost 0 bases and J 0 bases, leaving 13 bases between the germline ends. The V gene's germline CDR1 is SGHNT and CDR2 YYREEE (reference sequence). DNA for the CDR3: TGTGCCAGCAGCTTGGGTAGCGGACTCAGCTCCTACGAGCAGTACTTC. Protein product: CASSLGSGLSSYEQYF.

Concerning this clone itself: Additional DNA sequences in this sample encode the identical CDR3. The V and J genes are TRBV3-1 (or the pseudogene TRBV3-2) and TRBJ1-3; D gene uncertain. This CDR3 is 13 amino acids long. The V end lost 1 base, the J end lost 4 bases, and 5 bases lay between the germline ends. Germline-derived CDR1 and CDR2 are LGHDT and YNNKEL (reference sequence). Here the CDR3 DNA reads TGTGCCAGCAGCCAAGGAGGCGGAAACACCATATATTTT. This encodes CASSQGGGNTIYF.

This rearrangement joins TRBV5-1 to TRBJ1-5, with no clear D. CDR3 length: 16 residues. The V gene lost 0 bases and the J gene lost 2 bases, with 12 bases spanning the gap. Germline CDR1 SGHRS, CDR2 YFSETQ. The CDR3 is CASSLDGRGGNQPQHF. CDR3 DNA: TGCGCCAGCAGCTTGGACGGGAGAGGAGGCAATCAGCCCCAGCATTTT.

The chain is built from TRBV3-1 (or the pseudogene TRBV3-2) and TRBJ1-1; maybe TRBD1 (6 bases). This CDR3 is built from 14 residues. Per the germline V gene, CDR1 is LGHDT and CDR2 is YNNKEL (reference sequence). Between the trimmed V and J ends, which lost 6 bases and 4 bases, there was a span of 15 bases. CDR3 coding DNA: TGTGCCAGCAGGCGTACAGGGTTGGGCACTGAAGCTTTCTTT. Its protein product is CASRRTGLGTEAFF.

This chain uses TRBV27 with TRBJ2-5; D gene unclear. V was pared by 6 bases and J by 2 bases, with 10 bases between. The CDR3 loop spans 13 amino acids. Germline lookup yields CDR1 MNHEY and CDR2 SMNVEV (reference sequence). DNA of the CDR3: TGTGCCAGCAGGTCGGTGAATCAAGAGACCCAGTACTTC. Amino acids: CASRSVNQETQYF.

The CDR3 region is CASSLAQGAGETQYF. CDR3 DNA sequence: TGTGCCAGCAGCTTGGCTCAGGGGGCGGGCGAGACCCAGTACTTC. The V call is TRBV5-6, the J call TRBJ2-5, with 8 bases matching TRBD1. There are 15 residues in the CDR3. The germline CDR1 and CDR2 sequences are SGHDT and YYEEEE. J was trimmed by 5 bases and V by 0 bases; bases with no gene match: 6.

This chain joins TRBV2 and TRBJ2-5; 7 nucleotides agree with TRBD2. Per the germline V gene, CDR1 is SNHLY and CDR2 is FYNNEI. CDR3 length equals 14 residues. J lost 5 bases, V lost 4 bases, and 7 bases had no gene match. The CDR3: CASSGRERVETQYF. In DNA form, the CDR3 reads TGTGCCAGCAGTGGGCGGGAGCGGGTGGAGACCCAGTACTTC.

The chain links TRBV5-6 to TRBJ1-2, with D possibly being TRBD1 (5 bases). The CDR3 sequence is 14 residues long. CDR1 SGHDT and CDR2 YYEEEE come from the germline V gene. Trimming removed 0 bases from V and 4 bases from J, with 10 bases in between. CDR3 bases: TGTGCCAGCAGCTTGGGGGAGGGGTCCTATGGCTACACCTTC. This encodes CASSLGEGSYGYTF.

This sequence joins TRBV2 and TRBJ1-1, with 9 positions matching TRBD1. The J segment lost 1 base and the V segment lost 8 bases, leaving 8 bases of the junction unmatched. Per germline, CDR1 SNHLY and CDR2 FYNNEI. The CDR3 consists of 15 residues. This CDR3 is CASRWGTGKNTEAFF. The CDR3 nucleotides read TGTGCCAGCCGTTGGGGGACAGGGAAGAACACTGAAGCTTTCTTT. Filled out from reference TRBV2 and TRBJ1-1, the complete variable domain reads EPEVTQTPSHQVTQMGQEVILRCVPISNHLYFYWYRQILGQKVEFLVSFYNNEISEKSEIFDDQFSVERPDGSNFTLKIRSTKLEDSAMYFCASRWGTGKNTEAFFGQGTRLTVV.

This sequence joins TRBV3-1 (or the pseudogene TRBV3-2) and TRBJ2-7; the D gene is possibly TRBD1 (6 bases). The CDR3 contains 14 residues. V lost 4 bases and J 3 bases, leaving 13 bases between the germline ends. Germline V gene data show CDR1 as LGHDT and CDR2 as YNNKEL (reference sequence). CDR3 sequence: CASSPPDSFYEQYF. As DNA, the CDR3 is TGTGCCAGCAGCCCTCCGGACAGCTTCTACGAGCAGTACTTC.

This clone was counted only a few times. The V and J genes are TRBV7-9 and TRBJ2-2, with TRBD2 matching over 8 bases. This CDR3 has 15 amino acids. After removal of 8 bases from V and 4 bases from J, the junction contained 9 bases not matched to a gene. Germline CDR1 SEHNR, CDR2 FQNEAQ (reference sequence). The CDR3 spells CASVLAEVLTGELFF. In nucleotides, the CDR3 is TGTGCCAGCGTACTAGCGGAAGTTCTCACCGGGGAGCTGTTTTTT. Complete variable domain (other parts from reference TRBV7-9 and TRBJ2-2): DTGVSQNPRHKITKRGQNVTFRCDPISEHNRLYWYRQTLGQGPEFLTYFQNEAQLEKSRLLSDRFSAERPKGSFSTLEIQRTEQGDSAMYLCASVLAEVLTGELFFGEGSRLTVL.

This clone has only one observation. This sequence joins TRBV25-1 and TRBJ2-5; D is unresolved. Germline CDR1 MGHDK, CDR2 SYGVNS. V shed 6 bases and J shed 3 bases, with 8 bases lying between them. The CDR3 is made up of 12 amino acids. The CDR3 spells CASRGSKETQYF. The CDR3 bases are TGTGCCAGCAGGGGCAGTAAAGAGACCCAGTACTTC.

This rearrangement joins TRBV13 to TRBJ2-1; 8 nucleotides match TRBD2. This CDR3 spans 14 amino acids. Losses at the gene ends were 5 bases for V and 6 bases for J; bases not matched to a gene: 6. CDR1 is PRHDT and CDR2 is FYEKMQ in the germline V gene (reference sequence). The CDR3 region is CASSTRTSSNEQFF. CDR3 nucleotides: TGTGCCAGCAGCACTCGGACTAGCTCCAATGAGCAGTTCTTC.

The chain uses TRBV9 and TRBJ1-3; possibly TRBD1 for D (6 bases). This CDR3 is 15 amino acids long. V was cut by 0 bases and J by 4 bases, with 11 bases left in between. Germline CDR1 reads SGDLS; CDR2 reads YYNGEE. The CDR3: CASSVDSGVGNTIYF. The DNA for the CDR3 is TGTGCCAGCAGCGTAGATTCAGGGGTAGGAAACACCATATATTTT. The full variable domain, with the rest looked up from reference TRBV9 and TRBJ1-3, is DSGVTQTPKHLITATGQRVTLRCSPRSGDLSVYWYQQSLDQGLQFLIQYYNGEERAKGNILERFSAQQFPDLHSELNLSSLELGDSALYFCASSVDSGVGNTIYFGEGSWLTVV.

This chain uses TRBV19 with TRBJ1-2, with D uncertain. The CDR3 consists of 15 residues. Trimming took 8 bases from V and 3 from J, leaving 19 bases between them. CDR1 LNHDA and CDR2 SQIVND come from the germline V gene (reference sequence). CDR3 amino acids: CASAQATDRYYGYTF. DNA of the CDR3: TGTGCCAGTGCCCAAGCAACAGACCGCTACTATGGCTACACCTTC.

This rearrangement joins TRBV7-9 to TRBJ1-2, with 7 bases lining up with TRBD1. The CDR3 consists of 15 residues. With V trimmed by 4 bases and J by 7 bases, 12 bases remained unmatched. Per the germline V gene, CDR1 is SEHNR and CDR2 is FQNEAQ (reference sequence). The DNA of the CDR3 is TGTGCCAGCAGCTCCCCCGGGACAGATCCCCCTGGCTACACCTTC. Translated, it gives CASSSPGTDPPGYTF.

The chain has TRBV6-5 and TRBJ2-7, with TRBD2 matching 8 bases. The V and J ends lost 0 bases and 2 bases, in that order; junction bases with no gene match: 6. Germline V gene lookup returns CDR1 MNHEY and CDR2 SVGAGI. The length of the CDR3 is 16 residues. CDR3 protein: CASSYSGAGGTYEQYF. CDR3 DNA sequence: TGTGCCAGCAGTTACTCAGGCGCGGGAGGTACCTACGAGCAGTACTTC.

The chain employs TRBV6-5 and TRBJ1-4; maybe TRBD1 (5 bases). The CDR3 sequence is 15 residues long. Trimming shortened V by 2 bases and J by 7 bases, and 14 bases separated the two germline ends. CDR1 is MNHEY and CDR2 is SVGAGI in the germline V gene. For the CDR3, the DNA is TGTGCCAGCAGTTACAACGGGGGGGGGACTGAAAAACTGTTTTTT. It codes for CASSYNGGGTEKLFF.

This sequence joins TRBV3-1 (or the pseudogene TRBV3-2) and TRBJ2-1; TRBD2 aligns across 7 bases. The V gene end was trimmed by 5 bases and the J gene end by 9 bases; junction bases not matched to a gene: 10. The germline V gene encodes CDR1 LGHDT and CDR2 YNNKEL (reference sequence). CDR3 size: 14 residues. The CDR3 protein is CASSVVGGPGEQFF. CDR3 coding DNA: TGTGCCAGCAGCGTGGTGGGAGGGCCAGGTGAGCAGTTCTTC.

V usage is TRBV10-3 and J usage is TRBJ2-1; 12 bases agree with TRBD2. V lost 3 bases and J lost 4; bases outside the gene matches: 1. There are 15 residues in the CDR3. Germline values: CDR1 ENHRY, CDR2 SYGVKD. CDR3 amino acids: CAISELAGGYNEQFF. As DNA, the CDR3 is TGTGCCATCAGTGAACTAGCGGGAGGTTACAATGAGCAGTTCTTC.

The rearrangement links TRBV9 to TRBJ2-3, with a tentative D call TRBD2 (6 bases). The CDR3 is made up of 13 amino acids. Trimming left V 5 bases short and J 2 bases short, with 9 bases between. Germline V gene lookup returns CDR1 SGDLS and CDR2 YYNGEE. The chain's CDR3 is CASSLAITDTQYF. The CDR3 bases are TGTGCCAGCAGTCTAGCGATCACAGATACGCAGTATTTT.

The V gene is TRBV10-2, the J gene TRBJ2-7; 11 nucleotides align to TRBD2. The junction had 6 bases not matched to a gene; V was cut back by 6 bases and J by 5 bases. The germline V gene has CDR1 WSHSY and CDR2 SAAADI. The CDR3 length is 14 residues. In DNA, the CDR3 is TGCGCCAGCAGGGTAGCGGGAGGGCCCAACGAGCAGTACTTC. As protein: CASRVAGGPNEQYF.

The chain combines TRBV7-7 with TRBJ2-2; perhaps TRBD1 as D (6 bases). Trimming took off 5 bases at V and 1 base at J, with 8 bases between the two ends. Germline V gene lookup returns CDR1 SSHAT and CDR2 FNYEAQ (reference sequence). This CDR3 contains 14 residues. The chain's CDR3 is CASSLQGNTGELFF. Written as DNA, the CDR3 is TGTGCCAGCAGCCTACAGGGGAACACCGGGGAGCTGTTTTTT.

The rearrangement links TRBV28 to TRBJ1-2; D call uncertain. Trimming took 10 bases from V and 0 from J, leaving 3 bases between them. The CDR3 has 10 residues. Germline V lookup: CDR1 MDHEN, CDR2 SYDVKM. The CDR3, as DNA: TGTGCCACAGCTAACTATGGCTACACCTTC. Translated, it gives CATANYGYTF.

This chain connects TRBV29-1 to TRBJ1-2, with TRBD1 matching over 8 bases. The CDR3 runs to 17 residues. Trimming cost V 7 bases and J 4 bases; bases outside gene matches: 20. The V gene's germline CDR1 is SQVTM and CDR2 ANQGSEA. In nucleotides, the CDR3 is TGCAGCGCCTGGGGTGTCGGTTTTGGACAGGGAGGCTATGGCTACACCTTC. Protein: CSAWGVGFGQGGYGYTF.